The 27 T cell receptor beta chains listed next were all sequenced from one sample in a study of Ad26.COV2.S vaccination and SARS-CoV-2 variants. Method: immunoSEQ multiplex PCR; TCRdb's copy keeps in-frame clones and lacks some. The table shows more than 400,000 clones, with roughly 91% occurring only once. Treatment indicated: roughly 20 received Ad26.COV2.S at low or high dose, single or two shots; about 5 received placebo; per-sample allocation not given. Samples analyzed were those drawn on day 63 after the first vaccine or placebo injection. The sample was peripheral blood, taken in a trial of Ad26.COV2.S vaccine versus placebo. The receptor source for this set is a person between 18 and 65 years old who received the Ad26.COV2.S COVID-19 vaccine or a placebo.

A note on this clone: A junction end diverges from the germline sequence, so it may reflect a read error. The chain carries TRBV10-3 and TRBJ2-1; 9 bases agree with TRBD1. This CDR3 is built from 12 residues. Germline loops: CDR1 ENHRY, CDR2 SYGVKD. The CDR3 loop reads CAISESRDRAIF. The DNA of the CDR3 is TGTGCCATCAGTGAGAGCCGGGACAGGGCAATCTTC.

This rearrangement joins TRBV7-2 to TRBJ2-7; 13 nucleotides align to TRBD2. V shed 2 bases, J shed 2 bases, and the junction held 3 bases outside the gene matches. Germline V gives CDR1 SGHTA, CDR2 FQGNSA. The CDR3 sequence is 16 residues long. CDR3 DNA: TGTGCCAGCAGCTTATCCGGACTAGCGGGAGCCTACGAGCAGTACTTC. This encodes CASSLSGLAGAYEQYF.

V usage is TRBV28 and J usage is TRBJ2-5; D perhaps matches TRBD1 (5 bases). V lost 7 bases to trimming and J lost 0 bases, with 15 bases between them. The CDR3 length is 15 residues. Germline V gene data show CDR1 as MDHEN and CDR2 as SYDVKM. This CDR3 reads CASTKGMGNQETQYF. CDR3 sequence (DNA): TGTGCCAGCACAAAGGGGATGGGCAACCAAGAGACCCAGTACTTC. Variable domain in full (rest from reference TRBV28 and TRBJ2-5): DVKVTQSSRYLVKRTGEKVFLECVQDMDHENMFWYRQDPGLGLRLIYFSYDVKMKEKGDIPEGYSVSREKKERFSLILESASTNQTSMYLCASTKGMGNQETQYFGPGTRLLVL.

The chain links TRBV28 to TRBJ2-1, with no clear D. This CDR3 is built from 14 residues. Germline assignment: CDR1 MDHEN and CDR2 SYDVKM. Trimming took 5 bases from V and 8 from J, leaving 16 bases between them. CDR3: CASSPSTVMDEQFF. CDR3 DNA: TGTGCCAGCAGTCCCTCCACGGTTATGGATGAGCAGTTCTTC.

V usage is TRBV5-5 and J usage is TRBJ2-1; perhaps TRBD2 as D (5 bases). This CDR3 contains 15 residues. V was pared by 6 bases and J by 8 bases, with 21 bases between. Germline V gene lookup returns CDR1 SGHKS and CDR2 YYEKEE (reference sequence). CDR3 coding DNA: TGTGCCAGCACCCCCCGGGATTCCCTTGGTTATGAGCAGTTCTTC. This gives the protein CASTPRDSLGYEQFF.

The chain employs TRBV18 and TRBJ2-1; 9 bases fit TRBD2. V lost 3 bases and J lost 6; bases outside the gene matches: 3. Germline assignment: CDR1 KGHSH and CDR2 LQKENI. The CDR3 loop spans 14 amino acids. The CDR3 sequence: CASSPTSGFNEQFF. The CDR3 DNA follows: TGTGCCAGCTCACCGACTAGCGGTTTCAATGAGCAGTTCTTC.

This chain connects TRBV7-9 to TRBJ2-1; tentatively, D is TRBD2 (5 bases). CDR3 length equals 14 residues. Germline V gene data show CDR1 as SEHNR and CDR2 as FQNEAQ (reference sequence). With 1 base removed from V and 12 bases from J, the gap between germline ends came to 16 bases. The CDR3 DNA reads TGTGCCAGCAGCTTAGAGGTCCTAGCCACCGGGCAGTTCTTC. Its translation is CASSLEVLATGQFF.

This clone was detected a few times. The chain employs TRBV9 and TRBJ1-1; tentative D call: TRBD1 (5 bases). The V end lost 0 bases, the J end lost 5 bases, and 17 bases lay between the germline ends. The germline gives CDR1 SGDLS, CDR2 YYNGEE. This CDR3 is built from 16 residues. The CDR3 nucleotides are TGTGCCAGCAGCGTAGAGGACACCCCCCGGGGAACTGAAGCTTTCTTT. This sequence encodes CASSVEDTPRGTEAFF.

The chain links TRBV15 to TRBJ2-7; D gene uncertain. The CDR3 extends over 13 amino acids. Trimming took 3 bases from V and 2 from J, leaving 8 bases between them. Germline lookup yields CDR1 LNHNV and CDR2 YYDKDF (reference sequence). The CDR3 loop is CATSSPEAYEQYF. The CDR3 DNA follows: TGTGCCACCAGCAGCCCCGAGGCCTACGAGCAGTACTTC.

J is TRBJ2-4 and V is TRBV7-2; possible D gene TRBD2, 7 bases. Germline CDR1 and CDR2: SGHTA and FQGNSA. Trimming shortened V by 1 base and J by 0 bases, and 19 bases separated the two germline ends. This CDR3 contains 19 residues. The CDR3 reads CASSLENGGGGTAKNIQYF. The CDR3 bases are TGTGCCAGCAGCTTAGAGAATGGGGGAGGGGGAACAGCCAAAAACATTCAGTACTTC.

The V gene is TRBV11-3, the J gene TRBJ2-3, with D perhaps TRBD1 or TRBD2 (5 bases each). This CDR3 region has 13 residues. Trimming stripped 8 bases from V and 5 bases from J, with 14 bases between. CDR1 and CDR2 (germline): SGHNT, YENEEA. The CDR3 here is CASSGTSGDTQYF. DNA of the CDR3: TGTGCCAGCTCCGGGACCTCGGGAGATACGCAGTATTTT. Drawing the rest from reference TRBV11-3 and TRBJ2-3, the complete variable domain is EAGVVQSPRYKIIEKKQPVAFWCNPISGHNTLYWYLQNLGQGPELLIRYENEEAVDDSQLPKDRFSAERLKGVDSTLKIQPAELGDSAVYLCASSGTSGDTQYFGPGTRLTVL.

This chain links TRBV28 with TRBJ2-2; 7 positions agree with TRBD1. V lost 8 bases, J lost 10 bases, and 19 bases stayed unmatched. The CDR3 contains 16 residues. Per germline, CDR1 MDHEN and CDR2 SYDVKM. CDR3 nucleotide sequence: TGTGCCAGCGGGGGATTGGGACAGCTCTCAGGGGAGGAGCTGTTTTTT. Encoded protein: CASGGLGQLSGEELFF.

This chain links TRBV7-9 with TRBJ2-3, with TRBD2 matching 14 bases. Germline CDR1 reads SEHNR; CDR2 reads FQNEAQ (reference sequence). The CDR3 extends over 16 amino acids. Trimming took 5 bases from V and 3 from J; bases not matched to a gene: 4. CDR3 loop: CASSAGLAGETDTQYF. The CDR3 bases are TGTGCCAGCAGCGCGGGACTAGCGGGAGAAACAGATACGCAGTATTTT.

V is TRBV3-1 (or the pseudogene TRBV3-2) and J is TRBJ2-7, with D maybe TRBD2 (6 bases). Germline CDR1 and CDR2: LGHDT and YNNKEL (reference sequence). The CDR3 length is 14 residues. V lost 4 bases to trimming and J lost 9 bases, with 19 bases between them. The CDR3 loop is CASSPTRDGKRQYF. The DNA of the CDR3 is TGTGCCAGCAGCCCGACGCGGGACGGGAAACGGCAGTACTTC.

This chain uses TRBV5-1 with TRBJ2-2; TRBD2 matches at 11 bases. CDR1 and CDR2 from the germline V gene are SGHRS and YFSETQ. The CDR3 contains 18 residues. V lost 0 bases and J lost 6; bases outside the gene matches: 10. CDR3 in DNA: TGCGCCAGCAGCTTGGATGGGGCTAGCGGGAGGTTTTCCGGGGAGCTGTTTTTT. The encoded protein is CASSLDGASGRFSGELFF.

The chain has TRBV6-5 and TRBJ2-7; D might be TRBD1 or TRBD2, each matching 5 bases. Germline V gene sequence: CDR1 MNHEY, CDR2 SVGAGI. V was shortened by 4 bases and J by 9 bases, with 10 bases between the two germline ends. The CDR3 loop spans 11 amino acids. CDR3 in DNA: TGTGCCAGCAGTTTGGGGGACGGGCAGTACTTC. This sequence encodes CASSLGDGQYF.

About this clone itself: The sample contains more than one DNA sequence encoding this CDR3. J is TRBJ2-5 and V is TRBV7-2; TRBD2 matches at 15 bases. The ends lost 5 bases at V and 4 bases at J; junction bases unmatched: 2. Germline V CDR1 and CDR2: SGHTA, FQGNSA. The CDR3 consists of 15 residues. This CDR3 is CASSGGLAGGETQYF. The DNA for the CDR3 is TGTGCCAGCAGCGGGGGACTAGCGGGAGGAGAGACCCAGTACTTC.

As to this clone: This CDR3 is also generated by other DNA sequences in the sample. The chain has TRBV5-1 and TRBJ2-7; the D is unclear. Deletions cut 0 bases from V and 3 bases from J, with 7 bases between. Germline V lookup: CDR1 SGHRS, CDR2 YFSETQ. CDR3 length: 13 amino acids. The CDR3 region has the DNA TGCGCCAGCAGCTTGGTGGCAGGCTACGAGCAGTACTTC. The encoded protein is CASSLVAGYEQYF.

The chain carries TRBV28 and TRBJ2-1, with D possibly matching TRBD1 (6 bases). The CDR3 sequence is 13 residues long. Trimming took off 4 bases at V and 13 bases at J, with 17 bases between the two ends. Per the germline V gene, CDR1 is MDHEN and CDR2 is SYDVKM. In DNA, the CDR3 is TGTGCCAGCAGTTCCGGAGACAGGTTCATTCAGTTCTTC. It codes for CASSSGDRFIQFF.

The chain employs TRBV11-1 and TRBJ2-5; maybe TRBD2 (6 bases). Germline-derived CDR1 and CDR2 are SGHAT and FQDESV (reference sequence). The V end was cut by 5 bases, the J end by 5 bases, with 21 bases between. There are 16 residues in the CDR3. CDR3 DNA sequence: TGTGCCAGCAGCGGAGCCGGCATTCCGGGAGCTGAGACCCAGTACTTC. It specifies CASSGAGIPGAETQYF. The full variable domain, its missing parts supplied by reference TRBV11-1 and TRBJ2-5, is EAEVAQSPRYKITEKSQAVAFWCDPISGHATLYWYRQILGQGPELLVQFQDESVVDDSQLPKDRFSAERLKGVDSTLKIQPAELGDSAMYLCASSGAGIPGAETQYFGPGTRLLVL.

The count of this clone is one. V and J are TRBV24-1 and TRBJ1-4, with D uncertain. Per germline, CDR1 KGHDR and CDR2 SFDVKD. CDR3 size: 12 residues. V was clipped by 4 bases and J by 3 bases, with 2 bases between them. CDR3 sequence (DNA): TGTGCCACCAGTGACCCTAATGAAAAACTGTTTTTT. Translation gives CATSDPNEKLFF.

The CDR3 DNA reads as TGTGCCATCACCAACCCCGACGGGCCGAACACCGGGGAGCTGTTTTTT. Amino acids: CAITNPDGPNTGELFF. The chain employs TRBV10-3 and TRBJ2-2; unclear D gene. Trimming took off 7 bases at V and 0 bases at J, with 15 bases between the two ends. The CDR3 totals 16 residues. Germline assignment: CDR1 ENHRY and CDR2 SYGVKD.

This chain links TRBV7-6 with TRBJ2-1, with TRBD1 matching over 7 bases. CDR1 and CDR2 from the germline V gene are SGHVS and FNYEAQ. The trim removed 5 bases at V and 6 bases at J, leaving 10 bases unmatched. The CDR3 has 15 residues. CDR3 DNA sequence: TGTGCCAGCAGCCTACGACAGGGCCGAGGCAATGAGCAGTTCTTC. It translates to CASSLRQGRGNEQFF.

The chain employs TRBV5-1 and TRBJ1-2; D unclear. In germline, CDR1 is SGHRS, CDR2 YFSETQ. The CDR3 is 13 amino acids. Trimming removed 0 bases from V and 5 bases from J, with 8 bases in between. The CDR3 sequence is CASSLGPSYGYTF. Here the CDR3 DNA reads TGCGCCAGCAGCTTGGGGCCGTCTTATGGCTACACCTTC.

V is TRBV6-2 or TRBV6-3 and J is TRBJ2-3; 8 bases line up with TRBD2. In germline, CDR1 is MNHEY, CDR2 SVGEGT. The CDR3 consists of 18 residues. J was trimmed by 3 bases and V by 2 bases; bases with no gene match: 13. The CDR3 reads CASSYQREGLRGTDTQYF. CDR3 DNA sequence: TGTGCCAGCAGTTACCAACGGGAGGGCCTTCGGGGGACAGATACGCAGTATTTT.

V and J are TRBV4-2 and TRBJ2-2; D call uncertain. Germline loops: CDR1 LGHNA, CDR2 YNFKEQ. The length of the CDR3 is 16 residues. The ends were cut back, 0 bases at V and 6 bases at J, with 14 bases in the middle. The CDR3 nucleotides are TGTGCCAGCAGCCAAGATAATAAGGAGACGGCCGGGGAGCTGTTTTTT. This codes for CASSQDNKETAGELFF.

V gene TRBV5-6 combines with J gene TRBJ2-7, with D uncertain. The V gene lost 3 bases and the J gene lost 6 bases, with 19 bases spanning the gap. This CDR3 has 15 residues. Germline V lookup: CDR1 SGHDT, CDR2 YYEEEE. As DNA, the CDR3 is TGTGCCAGCAGCTCCGGCAGCCTAGTTCGACGCGAGCAGTACTTC. The encoded protein is CASSSGSLVRREQYF.